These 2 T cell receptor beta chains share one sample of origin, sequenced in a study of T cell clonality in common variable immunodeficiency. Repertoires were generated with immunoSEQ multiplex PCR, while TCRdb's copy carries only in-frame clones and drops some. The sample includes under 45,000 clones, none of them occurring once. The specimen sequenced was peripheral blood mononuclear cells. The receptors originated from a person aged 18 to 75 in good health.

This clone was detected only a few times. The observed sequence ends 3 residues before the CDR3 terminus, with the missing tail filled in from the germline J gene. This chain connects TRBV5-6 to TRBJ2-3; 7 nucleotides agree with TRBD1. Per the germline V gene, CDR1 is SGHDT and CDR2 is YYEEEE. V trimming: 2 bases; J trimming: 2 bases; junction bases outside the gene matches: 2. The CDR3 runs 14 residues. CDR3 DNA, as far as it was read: TGTGCCAGCAGCTTTGGGACAGTCACAGATACG. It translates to CASSFGTVTDT. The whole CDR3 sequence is CASSFGTVTDTQYF.

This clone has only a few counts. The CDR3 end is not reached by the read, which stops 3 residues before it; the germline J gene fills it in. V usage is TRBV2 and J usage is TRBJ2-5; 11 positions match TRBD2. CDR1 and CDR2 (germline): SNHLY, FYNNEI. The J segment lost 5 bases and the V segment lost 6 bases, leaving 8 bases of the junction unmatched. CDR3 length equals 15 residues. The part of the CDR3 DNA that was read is TGTGCCAGCAGGGATAGCGGGGGGGCCGGTGAGACC. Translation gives CASRDSGGAGET. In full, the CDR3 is CASRDSGGAGETQYF.